The TCR beta chain under discussion was sequenced for a study of response to subunit inactivated influenza vaccine. Regarding the study as a whole: Seasonal influenza vaccination, on each occasion, was suggested by the authors to recruit few new T cells.

On this clonotype itself: Its antigen remains unknown.

TCRdb reanalysed the RT-PCR reads using MiXCR and keeps one entry per CDR3 protein. Here the sample spans 500,000 to 750,000 distinct CDR3 sequences, 14% being singletons. Sequences were derived from PBMCs from blood, sampled approximately 13 days after vaccination. This TCR came from a middle-aged man who received an inactivated influenza vaccine.

CDR3 bases: TGTGCCAGCAGTTCATCTAGCGGGCCCGCGAACACCGGGGAGCTGTTTTTT. It specifies CASSSSSGPANTGELFF. The chain uses TRBV27 and TRBJ2-2; 8 bases agree with TRBD2. Germline trimming cut 4 bases from V and 0 bases from J; bases unmatched to any gene: 7. The germline CDR1 and CDR2 sequences are MNHEY and SMNVEV (reference sequence). This CDR3 is built from 17 residues.